The entry below gives a single T cell receptor (beta chain) sequence along with its context. Its matching antigen is unknown. Each TCR library used 450 to 600 ng of total RNA and a linear amplification protocol. Each CDR3 protein is one row after TCRdb ran MiXCR on the reads. The sample contains some 190,000 distinct CDR3 sequences, around three quarters of which appear only once. The sample originates from a study of healthy donors' naive CD4 and CD8 T cells. Background on the study: Donors, half of them female, were 20-25, 40-50 or 60-70 years old. Whole-study findings and limits: Chains were not paired, since alpha and beta were sequenced in bulk. A reported CD4+/CD8+ bias affected most V and J genes in naive cells. Roughly an eighth of CD4/CD8 propensity variance appeared explained by V, J and CDR3 charge.

CDR3 length equals 11 residues. Germline CDR1 reads GTSNPN; CDR2 reads SVGIG (reference sequence). V was trimmed by 4 bases and J by 7 bases, leaving 11 bases between them. The chain employs TRBV30 and TRBJ2-7; D may be TRBD2 (6 bases). The sample consisted of naive CD4+ and CD8+ T cells sorted from blood, pooled from several donors. The origin of this receptor is a pool of human donors in good health; the sample pools cells from several healthy donors. CDR3 coding DNA: TGTGCCTGGACGGGAGTGTCTGAGCAGTACTTC. Its translation: CAWTGVSEQYF.